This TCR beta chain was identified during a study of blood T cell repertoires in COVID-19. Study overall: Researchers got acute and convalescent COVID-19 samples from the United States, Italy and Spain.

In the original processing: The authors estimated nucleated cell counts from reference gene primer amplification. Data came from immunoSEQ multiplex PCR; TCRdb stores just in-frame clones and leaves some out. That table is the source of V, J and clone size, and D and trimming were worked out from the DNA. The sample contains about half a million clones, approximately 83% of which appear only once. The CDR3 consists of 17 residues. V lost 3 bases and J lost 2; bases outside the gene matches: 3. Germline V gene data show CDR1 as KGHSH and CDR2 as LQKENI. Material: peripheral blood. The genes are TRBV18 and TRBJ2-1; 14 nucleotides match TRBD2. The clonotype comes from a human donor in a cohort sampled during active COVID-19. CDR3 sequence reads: CASSPGTSGGAYNEQFF. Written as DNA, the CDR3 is TGTGCCAGCTCACCCGGGACTAGCGGGGGTGCCTACAATGAGCAGTTCTTC. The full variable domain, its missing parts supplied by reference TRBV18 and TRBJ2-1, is NAGVMQNPRHLVRRRGQEARLRCSPMKGHSHVYWYRQLPEEGLKFMVYLQKENIIDESGMPKERFSAEFPKEGPSILRIQQVVRGDSAAYFCASSPGTSGGAYNEQFFGPGTRLTVL.